This entry is about one T cell receptor beta chain. The protocol was immunoSEQ multiplex PCR, while the TCRdb copy is restricted to in-frame clones and leaves out a portion. Of 98,000 or so clones in the sample, 65% to 80% were seen once. The data derive from a study of blood T cell repertoires in COVID-19. Between the trimmed V and J ends, which lost 0 bases and 7 bases, there was a span of 9 bases. Germline V gives CDR1 KGHSH, CDR2 LQKENI. The CDR3 spans 14 residues. The sequence came from a woman in her forties with acute or convalescent COVID-19. The sequenced sample consisted of peripheral blood. The V and J genes are TRBV18 and TRBJ2-2; D unclear. The CDR3 region has the DNA TGTGCCAGCTCACCACCCAATCTCGGCGGGGAGCTGTTTTTT. This codes for CASSPPNLGGELFF.